This T cell receptor beta chain was recorded in a study of T-cell memory formation after mild COVID-19 (dated by TCRdb to about 2021). Context from the whole study: Most TCR sequence clusters were specific to one of the two donors. In two donors, T-cell clones that expanded and contracted after mild COVID-19 were followed by sequencing TCRalpha and TCRbeta repertoires longitudinally. The cohort comprised two young, previously healthy adult volunteers, one female and one male. On the study overall, not on this receptor specifically: Some responding clones were found in pre-infection memory, which suggests that pre-existing cross-reactive memory T cells took part in the SARS-CoV-2 response. The study covered only two mild cases, and larger cohorts including severe cases with pre-infection samples were considered necessary. Contracting CD4+ clones turned up mainly in the CM and EM memory subsets, whereas EMRA was where CD8+ clones were enriched. Clones contracting from day 15 to 85 had balanced CD4/CD8 phenotypes, while a second wave expanding from day 15 to 37 was biased towards CD4+. SARS-CoV-2 specificity was not confirmed for the second-wave clones peaking on day 37.

This clonotype showed up just a few times. What antigen it recognizes has not been identified. Base qualities were left out, and no much larger clone turns up one base away. Ficoll-Paque density gradient centrifugation was used to isolate PBMCs. The listed sequencing device is Illumina NovaSeq 6000. Using 5'RACE with constant-segment primers, TCRalpha and TCRbeta cDNA libraries were constructed, with sample barcodes and unique molecular identifiers added in the process. RNA was extracted from every sample with Trizol reagent. Amplification of the libraries took two PCR steps, and the second step added a second sample barcode plus Illumina TruSeq adapters. Libraries were sequenced on an Illumina NovaSeq with 2 x 150 bp paired-end reads. The original pipeline was this. Demultiplexing of reads and collapsing into UMI-guided consensus sequences were performed with migec v1.2.7. Using mixcr v2.1.11, the UMI consensuses were aligned to TRA and TRB V and J templates and assembled into clonotypes. Clonotypes were classified as expanded or contracted when called significant by both edgeR and NoisET, with noise models trained on biological replicates. For edgeR calls, the cutoffs were a false discovery rate-adjusted p below 0.01 and a log2 fold-change threshold of 1. PCA with hierarchical clustering of max-normalized trajectories of the 1000 most abundant clonotypes was used as exploratory dynamics analysis. The CD4 or CD8 phenotype of responding clones was assigned using the separately sequenced CD4+ and CD8+ repertoires. In TCRdb, the public reads were trimmed at Q25 with fastp and aligned with MiXCR, with productive beta chains retained. Identical CDR3 proteins give one entry, which carries the most common genes and DNA. Here the V and J calls rest on TCRdb's processing, not on the authors' analysis. The sample data list roughly 340,000 distinct CDR3 sequences, and about 16% of these were observed just once. The top ten clones comprise approximately 20% of the sample.

Spanning cysteine to phenylalanine, the CDR3 consists of 17 amino acids. Just CDR3 DNA is preserved here, 51 bases in frame from base 1. Trimming at the junction amounts to 3 bases on V and 5 bases on J, and the germline ends lie 22 bases apart. The germline V gene specifies SGHRS as CDR1 and YFSETQ as CDR2. This sequence uses TRBV5-1 and TRBJ2-3; TRBD1 is a possible D gene, resting on 6 matching bases. The sequence was obtained from a man aged 18 to 29 who had mild COVID-19 (a few samples of this study predate the infection). The sample titles of this study are shuffled in the database, so cell type and time point are left out; the donor was told from shared clones. Sequencing input: PBMCs or a T cell subset sorted from them (not recorded which). The DNA sequence is as follows: TGCGCCAGCAGCTCCTACGCGATACAGGGCCCCTTAGATACGCAGTATTTT. It encodes CASSSYAIQGPLDTQYF.